These 8 T cell receptor beta chains came from one sample sequenced in a study of blood T cell repertoires in COVID-19. Measured with immunoSEQ multiplex PCR; TCRdb has only the in-frame clones, and not every one. The sample holds 25,000 to 30,000 clones, about 80% seen once. Sequenced sample: peripheral blood. These receptors were collected from a man in his sixties or seventies with acute or convalescent COVID-19.

The rearrangement uses TRBV27 and TRBJ1-4; unclear D gene. Between the trimmed V and J ends, which lost 8 bases and 0 bases, there was a span of 13 bases. Germline lookup yields CDR1 MNHEY and CDR2 SMNVEV (reference sequence). The CDR3 is made up of 15 amino acids. The CDR3 loop is CASSVRAATNEKLFF. CDR3 coding DNA: TGTGCCAGCTCCGTTCGTGCGGCAACTAATGAAAAACTGTTTTTT.

This clone was detected once. Here the CDR3 DNA reads TGTGCCAGTAGTCCGGACAGGGGGTATGGTTCACCCCTCCACTTT. Protein product: CASSPDRGYGSPLHF. The rearrangement joins TRBV19 to TRBJ1-6; TRBD1 matches 10 bases. This CDR3 has 15 amino acids. From germline, CDR1 is LNHDA and CDR2 SQIVND (reference sequence). Trimming took 5 bases from V and 9 from J; bases not matched to a gene: 7.

This clone was counted between two and nine times. The chain uses TRBV7-9 and TRBJ2-2, with 7 positions matching TRBD2. V lost 4 bases to trimming and J lost 3 bases; unmatched junction nucleotides: 2. The CDR3 consists of 14 residues. The germline V gene has CDR1 SEHNR and CDR2 FQNEAQ (reference sequence). CDR3 sequence (DNA): TGTGCCAGCAGCTGGGGGGGAGACACCGGGGAGCTGTTTTTT. Translated, it gives CASSWGGDTGELFF.

The V call is TRBV6-4, the J call TRBJ2-1, with 7 bases aligning to TRBD2. Trimming took 0 bases from V and 3 from J; bases not matched to a gene: 5. Germline CDR1 and CDR2: MRHNA and SNTAGT. The CDR3 length is 16 residues. In DNA, the CDR3 is TGTGCCAGCAGTGACTCGAGGGACTACGGCTACAATGAGCAGTTCTTC. This codes for CASSDSRDYGYNEQFF.

The chain couples TRBV28 to TRBJ2-7; a weak D match, TRBD2 (6 bases). With 5 bases removed from V and 4 bases from J, the gap between germline ends came to 18 bases. The CDR3 extends over 15 amino acids. Germline CDR1 reads MDHEN; CDR2 reads SYDVKM. This chain's CDR3 is CASSPGTFKTYEQYF. In DNA form, the CDR3 reads TGTGCCAGCAGTCCGGGGACTTTTAAAACGTACGAGCAGTACTTC. Drawing the rest from reference TRBV28 and TRBJ2-7, the complete variable domain is DVKVTQSSRYLVKRTGEKVFLECVQDMDHENMFWYRQDPGLGLRLIYFSYDVKMKEKGDIPEGYSVSREKKERFSLILESASTNQTSMYLCASSPGTFKTYEQYFGPGTRLTVT.

V gene TRBV5-8 combines with J gene TRBJ1-2; a weak D match, TRBD1 (5 bases). The V end was cut by 2 bases, the J end by 4 bases, with 9 bases between. The germline gives CDR1 SGHTS, CDR2 YDEGEE. This CDR3 has 13 residues. This CDR3 reads CASSLTGSYGYTF. The DNA of the CDR3 is TGTGCCAGCAGCTTAACAGGATCCTATGGCTACACCTTC.

This chain connects TRBV5-8 to TRBJ2-3; TRBD1 agrees at 7 bases. V trimming: 0 bases; J trimming: 4 bases; junction bases outside the gene matches: 5. Germline V gene data show CDR1 as SGHTS and CDR2 as YDEGEE. The CDR3 runs to 15 residues. CDR3 sequence reads: CASSLEWTGPDTQYF. The CDR3 DNA reads as TGTGCCAGCAGCTTGGAATGGACAGGACCAGATACGCAGTATTTT.

The sample holds a few counts of this clone. This rearrangement joins TRBV9 to TRBJ2-1; a weak D match, TRBD2 (6 bases). The CDR3 extends over 15 amino acids. V lost 0 bases and J lost 10, with 17 bases in between. The germline V gene encodes CDR1 SGDLS and CDR2 YYNGEE. The CDR3 bases are TGTGCCAGCAGCGTAGAACTGTACAGCGGAGGGGAGCAGTTCTTC. Amino acids: CASSVELYSGGEQFF.